The 14 T cell receptor beta chains reported below all come from one sample, sequenced in a study of blood T cell repertoires in COVID-19. Using immunoSEQ multiplex PCR, the repertoire was profiled, and TCRdb retains in-frame clones only, with some absent. This sample carries just over 150,000 clones, roughly 93% of them seen once, and the ten largest clones take roughly 4.5%. The sequenced sample was peripheral blood. The receptors originated from a woman in her 50s with acute or convalescent COVID-19.

The genes are TRBV29-1 and TRBJ1-5; D ambiguous. Germline loops: CDR1 SQVTM, CDR2 ANQGSEA. The CDR3 extends over 15 amino acids. Trimming removed 5 bases from V and 0 bases from J, with 14 bases in between. The CDR3 reads CSVLLPGNSNQPQHF. The CDR3 coding sequence is TGCAGCGTTTTACTCCCGGGGAATAGCAATCAGCCCCAGCATTTT.

V usage is TRBV7-8 and J usage is TRBJ1-4, with D hard to call. Trimming removed 1 base from V and 0 bases from J, with 6 bases in between. Germline-derived CDR1 and CDR2 are SGHVS and FQNEAQ. There are 15 residues in the CDR3. CDR3 loop: CASSLVRTTNEKLFF. The CDR3 region has the DNA TGTGCCAGCAGCTTAGTGCGTACAACTAATGAAAAACTGTTTTTT. Complete variable domain (other parts from reference TRBV7-8 and TRBJ1-4): GAGVSQSPRYKVAKRGQDVALRCDPISGHVSLFWYQQALGQGPEFLTYFQNEAQLDKSGLPSDRFFAERPEGSVSTLKIQRTQQEDSAVYLCASSLVRTTNEKLFFGSGTQLSVL.

The rearrangement uses TRBV27 and TRBJ2-1; 10 bases match TRBD2. Germline-derived CDR1 and CDR2 are MNHEY and SMNVEV (reference sequence). The CDR3 is 15 amino acids. After removal of 5 bases from V and 4 bases from J, the junction contained 5 bases not matched to a gene. The CDR3, as DNA: TGTGCCAGCAGTCCGTCTAGCGGGGGATACAATGAGCAGTTCTTC. The encoded protein is CASSPSSGGYNEQFF.

The rearrangement uses TRBV27 and TRBJ2-2, with 12 bases that match TRBD1. V shed 5 bases, J shed 3 bases, and the junction held 10 bases outside the gene matches. The CDR3 loop spans 18 amino acids. Germline-derived CDR1 and CDR2 are MNHEY and SMNVEV (reference sequence). CDR3 in amino acids: CASSPGTGGAGDTGELFF. Written as DNA, the CDR3 is TGTGCCAGCAGTCCAGGGACAGGGGGCGCTGGGGACACCGGGGAGCTGTTTTTT.

This chain joins TRBV19 and TRBJ1-6; D uncertain. The germline gives CDR1 LNHDA, CDR2 SQIVND (reference sequence). This CDR3 is 14 amino acids long. The ends were cut back, 5 bases at V and 7 bases at J, with 12 bases in the middle. The CDR3 spells CASSVRTGNSPLHF. The DNA for the CDR3 is TGTGCCAGTAGTGTCCGGACTGGGAATTCACCCCTCCACTTT. Full variable domain (missing parts from reference TRBV19 and TRBJ1-6): DGGITQSPKYLFRKEGQNVTLSCEQNLNHDAMYWYRQDPGQGLRLIYYSQIVNDFQKGDIAEGYSVSREKKESFPLTVTSAQKNPTAFYLCASSVRTGNSPLHFGNGTRLTVT.

The V and J genes are TRBV7-6 and TRBJ2-1, with TRBD1 as a possible D gene (6 bases). The CDR3 sequence is 15 residues long. Trimming pared 4 bases from V and 7 bases from J, leaving 17 bases between. Germline loops: CDR1 SGHVS, CDR2 FNYEAQ. This chain's CDR3 is CASSSAGESLNEQFF. CDR3 sequence (DNA): TGTGCCAGCAGCTCCGCAGGGGAATCCCTAAATGAGCAGTTCTTC.

The chain combines TRBV10-3 with TRBJ1-2, with D possibly matching TRBD1 (6 bases). Deletions cut 3 bases from V and 1 base from J, with 21 bases between. The germline CDR1 and CDR2 sequences are ENHRY and SYGVKD. CDR3 length: 18 residues. The CDR3 DNA reads as TGTGCCATCAGTGACAAACAGGGTGGTATAGTGATTAACTATGGCTACACCTTC. Encoded protein: CAISDKQGGIVINYGYTF.

The chain employs TRBV27 and TRBJ2-1; D is perhaps TRBD2 (7 bases). Per germline, CDR1 MNHEY and CDR2 SMNVEV (reference sequence). Trimming stripped 5 bases from V and 6 bases from J, with 23 bases between. The CDR3 contains 17 residues. The chain's CDR3 is CASSRGGGGHWGNEQFF. CDR3 DNA sequence: TGTGCCAGCAGTCGGGGAGGGGGGGGCCATTGGGGCAATGAGCAGTTCTTC.

The chain carries TRBV27 and TRBJ2-1; a weak D match, TRBD2 (6 bases). V dropped 2 bases and J dropped 10 bases, with 15 bases sitting between them. This CDR3 has 14 amino acids. CDR1 and CDR2 (germline): MNHEY, SMNVEV (reference sequence). This CDR3 reads CASSLGTLSGEQFF. DNA for the CDR3: TGTGCCAGCAGTTTAGGGACTCTCTCGGGAGAGCAGTTCTTC.

This chain links TRBV6-2 or TRBV6-3 with TRBJ1-5; TRBD1 aligns across 7 bases. After removal of 6 bases from V and 9 bases from J, the junction contained 11 bases not matched to a gene. The CDR3 extends over 14 amino acids. The germline V gene encodes CDR1 MNHEY and CDR2 SVGEGT. CDR3 amino acids: CASSYTGESSPQHF. CDR3 coding DNA: TGTGCCAGCAGCTATACAGGGGAATCATCGCCCCAGCATTTT.

This chain uses TRBV2 with TRBJ1-2; D is unresolved. Germline values: CDR1 SNHLY, CDR2 FYNNEI. Trimming pared 5 bases from V and 0 bases from J, leaving 13 bases between. The CDR3 has 15 amino acids. CDR3 bases: TGTGCCAGCAGTCCCGGGGTAGGGTCTAACTATGGCTACACCTTC. Translated, it gives CASSPGVGSNYGYTF.

The chain has TRBV25-1 and TRBJ1-2; the D gene is possibly TRBD1 (6 bases). Germline-derived CDR1 and CDR2 are MGHDK and SYGVNS. Trimming shortened V by 1 base and J by 8 bases, and 8 bases separated the two germline ends. CDR3 length equals 12 residues. Written as DNA, the CDR3 is TGTGCCAGCAGTGAATTAAGGGGGGGCTACACCTTC. Translation: CASSELRGGYTF.

V gene TRBV7-2 combines with J gene TRBJ1-5, with 9 bases lining up with TRBD1. This CDR3 region has 14 residues. Trimming at V came to 5 bases and at J to 6 bases, leaving 5 bases not matched to a gene. Germline values: CDR1 SGHTA, CDR2 FQGNSA. CDR3: CASSPQGAVQPQHF. CDR3 DNA: TGTGCCAGCAGCCCACAGGGGGCTGTTCAGCCCCAGCATTTT.

The gene calls are TRBV7-2 and TRBJ1-4; the match to TRBD1 covers 7 bases. Germline values: CDR1 SGHTA, CDR2 FQGNSA. The CDR3 sequence is 16 residues long. With V trimmed by 2 bases and J by 5 bases, 8 bases remained unmatched. This CDR3 reads CASSLLGGRGNEKLFF. In DNA form, the CDR3 reads TGTGCCAGCAGCTTATTAGGGGGCCGGGGAAATGAAAAACTGTTTTTT.